The 13 T cell receptor beta chains below come from one sample, sequenced in a study of T-cell reconstitution after alpha-beta-depleted transplantation in children. The TCRbeta library was prepared with unique molecular identifiers. TCRdb analysed the PCR reads with MiXCR anew, one entry per CDR3 protein. The data contain 750,000 to 950,000 distinct CDR3 sequences, 15% to 20% of them singletons. The sequences come from PBMCs, mostly from graft donor cells, collected 360 days after TCRalphabeta/CD19-depleted stem cell transplant. These receptors all stem from a male patient younger than 18 who had a stem cell transplant for acute lymphoblastic leukemia, so the T cells may come from the graft donor.

The rearrangement uses TRBV12-3 or TRBV12-4 and TRBJ2-7; tentatively, D is TRBD2 (6 bases). Trimming cost V 3 bases and J 5 bases, with 17 bases left between them. The CDR3 has 15 amino acids. In nucleotides, the CDR3 is TGTGCCAGCAGTTTGGGCGGGATGTCCTGGAACGAGCAGTACTTC. Amino acid sequence: CASSLGGMSWNEQYF.

The rearrangement uses TRBV5-1 and TRBJ2-1; no firm D call. The CDR3 covers 16 residues. Germline CDR1 and CDR2: SGHRS and YFSETQ. The V end lost 4 bases, the J end lost 7 bases, and 21 bases lay between the germline ends. CDR3 DNA: TGCGCCAGCAGCACCTCCGGGTCCCCGAGGAGTAATGAGCAGTTCTTC. It translates to CASSTSGSPRSNEQFF.

The rearrangement links TRBV7-3 to TRBJ1-3, with D possibly being TRBD1 (6 bases). Germline V gene sequence: CDR1 SGHTA, CDR2 FQGTGA. The V end lost 2 bases, the J end lost 8 bases, and 10 bases lay between the germline ends. The CDR3 consists of 13 residues. The DNA for the CDR3 is TGTGCCAGCAGCTTATCAGGGGCGGACACCATATATTTT. This sequence encodes CASSLSGADTIYF.

This chain's CDR3 is CASSHVTRDSDRPQHF. The CDR3 region has the DNA TGCGCCAGCAGCCACGTGACCCGGGACAGCGATCGGCCCCAGCATTTT. This rearrangement joins TRBV4-1 to TRBJ1-5, with 7 bases fitting TRBD1. This CDR3 region has 16 residues. With V trimmed by 3 bases and J by 9 bases, 14 bases remained unmatched. In germline, CDR1 is MGHRA, CDR2 YSYEKL.

CDR3 DNA: TGTGCCAGCAGTTACCTGGGCCCGGACAGGGCCTATAATTCACCCCTCCACTTT. Translation: CASSYLGPDRAYNSPLHF. The rearrangement joins TRBV6-5 to TRBJ1-6; 8 bases are a match to TRBD1. Germline V lookup: CDR1 MNHEY, CDR2 SVGAGI. J gave up 2 bases and V 2 bases, and 8 bases lay outside the gene matches. This CDR3 is 18 amino acids long.

This clonotype showed up just a few times. The CDR3 sequence: CASSEPIVQFF. CDR3 nucleotide sequence: TGCGCCAGCAGTGAACCCATTGTGCAGTTCTTC. V usage is TRBV10-2 and J usage is TRBJ2-1; D gene unclear. The V gene lost 3 bases and the J gene lost 12 bases, with 9 bases spanning the gap. This CDR3 has 11 amino acids. The germline V gene encodes CDR1 WSHSY and CDR2 SAAADI.

This clonotype was found a few times. This chain's CDR3 is CSAAGRIWNEKLFF. The CDR3 DNA follows: TGCAGTGCTGCAGGGAGGATCTGGAATGAAAAACTGTTTTTT. The V and J genes are TRBV20-1 and TRBJ1-4; a possible D gene is TRBD1 (5 bases). Germline assignment: CDR1 DFQATT and CDR2 SNEGSKA (reference sequence). This CDR3 spans 14 amino acids. Trimming left V 5 bases short and J 5 bases short, with 15 bases between.

For this clonotype: Germline is not matched at one junction end, which may reflect a read error. The chain carries TRBV5-5 and TRBJ2-7, with 11 positions matching TRBD1. CDR1 is SGHKS, CDR2 YYEKEE, per germline (reference sequence). The CDR3 spans 13 residues. The CDR3 sequence is CASSLATGQGANF. CDR3 coding DNA: TGTGCCAGCAGCTTGGCGACTGGACAGGGGGCCAACTTC.

This clonotype was found a few times. The chain has TRBV20-1 and TRBJ2-7; 10 bases map to TRBD2. With V trimmed by 1 base and J by 2 bases, 8 bases remained unmatched. Germline CDR1 reads DFQATT; CDR2 reads SNEGSKA (reference sequence). The CDR3 length is 16 residues. CDR3 sequence reads: CSARVPSSGSPYEQYF. The CDR3 coding sequence is TGCAGTGCTAGAGTCCCTTCTAGCGGGAGTCCCTACGAGCAGTACTTC.

This clonotype has just a few counts. V usage is TRBV15 and J usage is TRBJ2-6; D is unclear. The length of the CDR3 is 12 residues. Trimming took off 0 bases at V and 17 bases at J, with 11 bases between the two ends. Germline V gene sequence: CDR1 LNHNV, CDR2 YYDKDF (reference sequence). CDR3: CATSRDWQIMTF. The CDR3 region has the DNA TGTGCCACCAGCAGAGACTGGCAGATCATGACTTTC.

This clonotype was observed at least ten times. The rearrangement joins TRBV5-1 to TRBJ2-1; the match to TRBD2 covers 12 bases. Germline lookup yields CDR1 SGHRS and CDR2 YFSETQ. After removal of 7 bases from V and 7 bases from J, the junction contained 15 bases not matched to a gene. This CDR3 has 17 amino acids. The DNA for the CDR3 is TGCGCCAGCGGCCTCCGACTAGCGGGAGACCTTCGGAATGAGCAGTTCTTC. This gives the protein CASGLRLAGDLRNEQFF.

This clonotype turned up a few times. The rearrangement joins TRBV15 to TRBJ2-2; D call uncertain. The V end was cut by 2 bases, the J end by 4 bases, with 8 bases between. This CDR3 comprises 14 residues. The V gene's germline CDR1 is LNHNV and CDR2 YYDKDF (reference sequence). The CDR3 nucleotides read TGTGCCACCAGCAGACGGACGGTCACCGGGGAGCTGTTTTTT. This codes for CATSRRTVTGELFF. Supplemented by reference TRBV15 and TRBJ2-2, the full variable domain reads DAMVIQNPRYQVTQFGKPVTLSCSQTLNHNVMYWYQQKSSQAPKLLFHYYDKDFNNEADTPDNFQSRRPNTSFCFLDIRSPGLGDTAMYLCATSRRTVTGELFFGEGSRLTVL.

This clonotype has more than one count but fewer than ten. This chain connects TRBV15 to TRBJ2-2; 11 nucleotides line up with TRBD2. The CDR3 is 20 residues long. The ends lost 5 bases at V and 2 bases at J; junction bases unmatched: 16. CDR1 and CDR2 from the germline V gene are LNHNV and YYDKDF (reference sequence). CDR3 DNA sequence: TGTGCCACCAGCTACCCCAGAAGGTTAGCGGGAGGGCCTAACACCGGGGAGCTGTTTTTT. Protein: CATSYPRRLAGGPNTGELFF.